Below are 20 T cell receptor beta chains sequenced from a single sample in a study of PD-L1 blockade in urothelial cancer. Time point of the sample: pretreatment peripheral blood. The method was immunoSEQ multiplex PCR; TCRdb's version includes in-frame clones alone and lacks a portion of them. The top ten clones hold under 2% of a sample with 90,000 or so clones, around 89% of them seen once. The sequenced sample was PBMCs, obtained around atezolizumab (anti-PD-L1) treatment. These receptors were collected from a man aged 55 to 69 with urothelial cancer.

The chain uses TRBV30 and TRBJ2-3, with D unclear. The CDR3 runs 12 residues. The V end was cut by 0 bases, the J end by 4 bases, with 5 bases between. Looked up from germline, CDR1 is GTSNPN and CDR2 is SVGIG (reference sequence). In DNA, the CDR3 is TGTGCCTGGAGTGTTTCGGCAGATACGCAGTATTTT. Translating it yields CAWSVSADTQYF.

This CDR3 is CASNRLSWGGGETQYF. In DNA, the CDR3 is TGTGCCAGCAATCGACTCTCTTGGGGCGGGGGGGAGACCCAGTACTTC. The V gene is TRBV28, the J gene TRBJ2-5, with 8 bases aligning to TRBD2. Trimming removed 7 bases from V and 5 bases from J; junction bases left unmatched: 15. CDR1 and CDR2 (germline): MDHEN, SYDVKM. The CDR3 spans 16 residues.

The chain has TRBV5-8 and TRBJ2-4; D is unresolved. Germline V gene data show CDR1 as SGHTS and CDR2 as YDEGEE. The length of the CDR3 is 15 residues. V was pared by 1 base and J by 0 bases, with 8 bases between. The CDR3 protein is CASSLPVLAKNIQYF. For the CDR3, the DNA is TGTGCCAGCAGCTTGCCAGTCCTAGCCAAAAACATTCAGTACTTC.

The rearrangement uses TRBV21-1 and TRBJ1-5; no DNA check was done on the table's D call, TRBD1. TRBV21-1 is given as a pseudogene. This CDR3 spans 14 amino acids. CDR3 protein: CASSNRGSNQPQHF. The CDR3 bases are TGTGCCAGCAGTAACAGGGGTAGCAATCAGCCCCAGCATTTT.

CDR3 DNA sequence: TGTGCCAGCCGGGACTTAGAACCATACAATGAGCAGTTCTTC. Its protein is CASRDLEPYNEQFF. The V call is TRBV27, the J call TRBJ2-1, with D possibly TRBD2 on 6 matching bases. Germline V gene data show CDR1 as MNHEY and CDR2 as SMNVEV (reference sequence). This CDR3 spans 14 amino acids. V lost 8 bases and J lost 4, with 15 bases in between.

The chain links TRBV30 to TRBJ1-1, with TRBD1 identical over 7 bases. The CDR3 covers 14 residues. The trim removed 3 bases at V and 1 base at J, leaving 5 bases unmatched. The V gene's germline CDR1 is GTSNPN and CDR2 SVGIG (reference sequence). The DNA for the CDR3 is TGTGCCTGGAGGAGAGGGACAGCGAACACTGAAGCTTTCTTT. It codes for CAWRRGTANTEAFF.

This chain joins TRBV20-1 and TRBJ1-1; no reliable D call. CDR3 length: 10 amino acids. CDR1 and CDR2 from the germline V gene are DFQATT and SNEGSKA (reference sequence). V lost 6 bases to trimming and J lost 7 bases, with 9 bases between them. The CDR3 nucleotides are TGCAGTGCATCGGTGTTTGAAGCTTTCTTT. As protein: CSASVFEAFF.

In its sample, this clone was seen once. The rearrangement uses TRBV27 and TRBJ2-3; 8 nucleotides line up with TRBD2. The CDR3 runs to 16 residues. Germline CDR1 MNHEY, CDR2 SMNVEV (reference sequence). J was trimmed by 1 base and V by 5 bases; bases with no gene match: 8. The CDR3 DNA follows: TGTGCCAGCAGTCGTGCGGGGGGCTATGGCACAGATACGCAGTATTTT. This codes for CASSRAGGYGTDTQYF.

The CDR3 bases are TGTGCCAGCAGTGGCGGGTTTTCGGGGTACATGGATACGCAGTATTTT. The encoded protein is CASSGGFSGYMDTQYF. The chain joins TRBV25-1 to TRBJ2-3, with D tentatively TRBD2 (5 bases). V lost 4 bases and J 6 bases, leaving 20 bases between the germline ends. This CDR3 contains 16 residues. In germline, CDR1 is MGHDK, CDR2 SYGVNS.

The chain combines TRBV27 with TRBJ2-7, with TRBD2 identical over 8 bases. The V gene's germline CDR1 is MNHEY and CDR2 SMNVEV (reference sequence). The ends lost 5 bases at V and 4 bases at J; junction bases unmatched: 10. The CDR3 runs 15 residues. CDR3 protein: CASSLRGGGGYEQYF. As DNA, the CDR3 is TGTGCCAGCAGTCTCCGGGGGGGTGGGGGTTACGAGCAGTACTTC.

The CDR3 coding sequence is TGTGCCAGTAGTCCCTTAGCGGGAGGGCCGTTTGATGAGCAGTTCTTC. Amino acids: CASSPLAGGPFDEQFF. This chain connects TRBV19 to TRBJ2-1; 11 bases fit TRBD2. CDR3 length: 16 residues. J lost 8 bases, V lost 5 bases, and 11 bases had no gene match. Germline CDR1 LNHDA, CDR2 SQIVND (reference sequence).

The genes are TRBV4-2 and TRBJ1-3, with D uncertain. The CDR3 covers 17 residues. The germline V gene has CDR1 LGHNA and CDR2 YNFKEQ. Trimming took off 0 bases at V and 2 bases at J, with 14 bases between the two ends. The CDR3 bases are TGTGCCAGCAGCCAAGATCCGGGGAGGAACCCTGGAAACACCATATATTTT. This codes for CASSQDPGRNPGNTIYF.

The chain uses TRBV29-1 and TRBJ1-1; D call uncertain. Germline lookup yields CDR1 SQVTM and CDR2 ANQGSEA. The V gene lost 1 base and the J gene lost 1 base, with 7 bases spanning the gap. The CDR3 runs to 13 residues. This chain's CDR3 is CSVEVLSNTEAFF. Here the CDR3 DNA reads TGCAGCGTTGAAGTACTTTCGAACACTGAAGCTTTCTTT.

The V call is TRBV9, the J call TRBJ1-3; D remains ambiguous. From germline, CDR1 is SGDLS and CDR2 YYNGEE. The CDR3 has 13 residues. V shed 3 bases and J shed 4 bases, with 8 bases lying between them. CDR3 nucleotides: TGTGCCAGCAGCGACCGGGAAGGAAACACCATATATTTT. Amino acids: CASSDREGNTIYF.

The gene calls are TRBV21-1 and TRBJ1-4. TRBV21-1 represents a pseudogene. The CDR3 extends over 16 amino acids. The CDR3 here is CASSKGLLAPNRKLFF. DNA of the CDR3: TGTGCCAGCAGCAAAGGACTCTTGGCGCCAAACCGGAAACTGTTTTTT.

The gene calls are TRBV4-3 and TRBJ1-1; D not certain. Germline values: CDR1 LGHNA, CDR2 YSLEER. The CDR3 totals 15 residues. V lost 3 bases and J lost 0, with 11 bases in between. The CDR3 bases are TGCGCCAGCAGCCATCGGGAGGCAGTGAACACTGAAGCTTTCTTT. Its translation is CASSHREAVNTEAFF.

This chain links TRBV4-2 with TRBJ2-3; 11 positions agree with TRBD2. The CDR3 covers 17 residues. The ends lost 3 bases at V and 2 bases at J; junction bases unmatched: 7. CDR1 LGHNA and CDR2 YNFKEQ come from the germline V gene. The CDR3 sequence is CASSQGTSGHSTDTQYF. The CDR3 DNA is TGTGCCAGCAGCCAGGGGACTAGCGGACATTCCACAGATACGCAGTATTTT.

The rearrangement links TRBV27 to TRBJ2-3; D remains unclear. The CDR3 has 14 residues. Germline V gene sequence: CDR1 MNHEY, CDR2 SMNVEV (reference sequence). With 4 bases removed from V and 2 bases from J, the gap between germline ends came to 10 bases. CDR3: CASSSNFLTDTQYF. The CDR3 nucleotides read TGTGCCAGCAGTTCTAATTTCCTCACAGATACGCAGTATTTT.

This chain links TRBV7-9 with TRBJ2-1, with D possibly matching TRBD2 (6 bases). The length of the CDR3 is 14 residues. Germline V gives CDR1 SEHNR, CDR2 FQNEAQ (reference sequence). V lost 5 bases and J lost 1, with 9 bases in between. CDR3 sequence reads: CASSPRESYNEQFF. The CDR3 DNA sequence: TGTGCCAGCAGCCCCCGGGAGTCCTACAATGAGCAGTTCTTC.

This clone was seen a handful of times. Other DNA sequences of this sample code for an identical CDR3. The chain links TRBV2 to TRBJ2-1, with 8 bases that match TRBD2. V lost 6 bases, J lost 2 bases, and 3 bases stayed unmatched. Germline V gives CDR1 SNHLY, CDR2 FYNNEI. The length of the CDR3 is 14 residues. DNA for the CDR3: TGTGCCAGCAGGGAGCGGGGGACCTACAATGAGCAGTTCTTC. Translated, it gives CASRERGTYNEQFF.